This T cell receptor beta chain was sequenced during a study of T cells after posttransplantation cyclophosphamide. This clone appeared many times. Its matching antigen is unknown. The CDR3 runs to 15 residues. Germline V gives CDR1 SGHAT, CDR2 FQDESV (reference sequence). V was clipped by 5 bases and J by 7 bases; unmatched bases: 8. The table came from immunoSEQ multiplex PCR; TCRdb's copy has only in-frame clones and leaves some out. This sample carries 42,000 or so clones and no singletons, and about 4.2% goes to the top ten. Study-level points and caveats: Later blood repertoires were often dominated by clones from the donor CD8+ memory compartment. TRB clonality was highly associated with recipient CMV seropositivity and reactivation. Blood and skin or GI T cell repertoires showed limited TRB overlap.

The related graft donor's blood sample was taken on the day of bone marrow donation. Sequencing used PBMCs. This TCR was recovered from a woman aged 50 to 65 in good health and a related stem cell transplant donor. The chain is built from TRBV11-1 and TRBJ2-5, with TRBD1 matching 12 bases. CDR3 in DNA: TGTGCCAGCAGCCTTCCGGGACAGGGGGCAAGGACCCAGTACTTC. As protein: CASSLPGQGARTQYF.